Below, 6 T cell receptor beta chains from the same sample are listed, as sequenced in a study of blood T cell repertoires in COVID-19 (dated by TCRdb to about 2020). The library was built by means of the immunoSEQ multiplex PCR assay. The table was pulled from immuneACCESS by TCRdb, which kept in-frame rearrangements only. Such tables lose some clones; where checked, under half of the loss comes from unresolved V genes, and the rest has no known cause. The sample includes about 270,000 clones, with 70% to 90% observed a single time. In total, the top ten clones hold around 3.7% of the sample. The sample consisted of peripheral blood. These receptors all come from a woman in her 50s with active or convalescent COVID-19.

The genes are TRBV28 and TRBJ2-3, with 9 bases lining up with TRBD2. Trimming at V came to 3 bases and at J to 0 bases, leaving 7 bases not matched to a gene. CDR1 is MDHEN, CDR2 SYDVKM, per germline. The CDR3 consists of 17 residues. This CDR3 reads CASSFSPTSGSTDTQYF. In DNA, the CDR3 is TGTGCCAGCAGTTTCTCCCCGACTAGCGGAAGCACAGATACGCAGTATTTT.

A few counts support this clone. The chain carries TRBV29-1 and TRBJ2-5; D is perhaps TRBD1 (6 bases). In germline, CDR1 is SQVTM, CDR2 ANQGSEA. The length of the CDR3 is 13 residues. The V end lost 5 bases, the J end lost 5 bases, and 15 bases lay between the germline ends. Here the CDR3 reads CSVRATGSETQYF. As DNA, the CDR3 is TGCAGCGTTCGGGCTACAGGGTCCGAGACCCAGTACTTC.

The chain links TRBV7-2 to TRBJ2-2, with a tentative D call TRBD1 (5 bases). The germline V and J ends were trimmed by 3 bases and 0 bases, with 17 bases remaining between them. Germline CDR1 SGHTA, CDR2 FQGNSA. This CDR3 comprises 18 residues. The chain's CDR3 is CASSFFRWTLPNTGELFF. The CDR3 nucleotides read TGTGCCAGCAGCTTCTTTAGGTGGACATTACCGAACACCGGGGAGCTGTTTTTT. Drawing the rest from reference TRBV7-2 and TRBJ2-2, the complete variable domain is GAGVSQSPSNKVTEKGKDVELRCDPISGHTALYWYRQSLGQGLEFLIYFQGNSAPDKSGLPSDRFSAERTGGSVSTLTIQRTQQEDSAVYLCASSFFRWTLPNTGELFFGEGSRLTVL.

The rearrangement links TRBV4-2 to TRBJ2-5; tentatively, D is TRBD2 (6 bases). Between the trimmed V and J ends, which lost 3 bases and 2 bases, there was a span of 22 bases. Germline V lookup: CDR1 LGHNA, CDR2 YNFKEQ. CDR3 length: 18 residues. DNA of the CDR3: TGTGCCAGCAGCCATTCCACGGGGCTAGCGCAATCTCAAGAGACCCAGTACTTC. Translated: CASSHSTGLAQSQETQYF.

CDR3 sequence: CASKQGVHGGELFF. The CDR3 bases are TGTGCCAGTAAACAGGGGGTCCATGGCGGGGAGCTGTTTTTT. The chain joins TRBV19 to TRBJ2-2; 8 bases match TRBD1. Looked up from germline, CDR1 is LNHDA and CDR2 is SQIVND (reference sequence). This CDR3 is built from 14 residues. The V gene end was trimmed by 7 bases and the J gene end by 7 bases; junction bases not matched to a gene: 8.

V is TRBV4-2 and J is TRBJ1-5, with D uncertain. There are 15 residues in the CDR3. Germline V gene sequence: CDR1 LGHNA, CDR2 YNFKEQ. Trimming took off 0 bases at V and 7 bases at J, with 13 bases between the two ends. CDR3 sequence (DNA): TGTGCCAGCAGCCAAGATGAGACCGGAGGACAGCCCCAGCATTTT. Protein product: CASSQDETGGQPQHF.